This passage covers 14 T cell receptor beta chains from one sample sequenced in a study of PD-1 blockade in classical Hodgkin lymphoma. All the patients suffered relapse after autologous stem cell transplantation, and brentuximab vedotin exposure differed. Method: immunoSEQ multiplex PCR; TCRdb's copy keeps in-frame clones and lacks some. Among around 45,000 clones listed, about 65% were seen once. This specimen consisted of peripheral blood mononuclear cells (PBMCs), obtained before the second cycle of nivolumab. The receptors come from a human donor with classical Hodgkin lymphoma.

The chain combines TRBV5-4 with TRBJ1-2; perhaps TRBD1 as D (5 bases). CDR1 and CDR2 from the germline V gene are SGHNT and YYREEE (reference sequence). V dropped 4 bases and J dropped 4 bases, with 17 bases sitting between them. There are 15 residues in the CDR3. The CDR3 region is CASSGAEGLIYGYTF. CDR3 nucleotides: TGTGCCAGCAGCGGCGCGGAGGGGCTTATCTATGGCTACACCTTC.

The genes are TRBV19 and TRBJ1-5; the D is unclear. The CDR3 extends over 12 amino acids. From germline, CDR1 is LNHDA and CDR2 SQIVND (reference sequence). Trimming took 8 bases from V and 5 from J, leaving 10 bases between them. DNA of the CDR3: TGTGCCAGTGCTGGGCCGTATCAGCCCCAGCATTTT. Amino acid sequence: CASAGPYQPQHF.

This clone was seen a few times. The CDR3 here is CASSSRPGTGLGEETQYF. In nucleotides, the CDR3 is TGTGCCAGCAGCAGTAGACCCGGGACAGGCCTTGGGGAGGAGACCCAGTACTTC. V usage is TRBV5-4 and J usage is TRBJ2-5; the match to TRBD1 covers 8 bases. There are 18 residues in the CDR3. The ends lost 4 bases at V and 5 bases at J; junction bases unmatched: 19. CDR1 and CDR2 (germline): SGHNT, YYREEE (reference sequence). Using reference TRBV5-4 and TRBJ2-5 for the parts outside the CDR3, the full variable domain is ETGVTQSPTHLIKTRGQQVTLRCSSQSGHNTVSWYQQALGQGPQFIFQYYREEENGRGNFPPRFSGLQFPNYSSELNVNALELDDSALYLCASSSRPGTGLGEETQYFGPGTRLLVL.

The rearrangement joins TRBV28 to TRBJ2-5; unclear D gene. The CDR3 sequence is 13 residues long. CDR1 is MDHEN and CDR2 is SYDVKM in the germline V gene. The V gene lost 8 bases and the J gene lost 0 bases, with 10 bases spanning the gap. The CDR3 DNA reads as TGTGCCAGCTACCGACGGTACCAAGAGACCCAGTACTTC. Translating gives CASYRRYQETQYF.

This clone was recorded a few times. The chain combines TRBV5-4 with TRBJ2-5; 14 nucleotides line up with TRBD2. Germline V gene lookup returns CDR1 SGHNT and CDR2 YYREEE (reference sequence). V lost 3 bases and J lost 7; bases outside the gene matches: 14. The CDR3 contains 18 residues. The CDR3 nucleotides are TGTGCCAGCAGCTACAAAACCGGGACTAGCGGGAGCGAAGGGACCCAGTACTTC. Protein sequence: CASSYKTGTSGSEGTQYF. Complete variable domain (other parts from reference TRBV5-4 and TRBJ2-5): ETGVTQSPTHLIKTRGQQVTLRCSSQSGHNTVSWYQQALGQGPQFIFQYYREEENGRGNFPPRFSGLQFPNYSSELNVNALELDDSALYLCASSYKTGTSGSEGTQYFGPGTRLLVL.

The chain links TRBV5-3 to TRBJ1-5, with 9 positions matching TRBD1. TRBV5-3 is recorded as an ORF, its role being uncertain. V lost 1 base, J lost 1 base, and 3 bases stayed unmatched. CDR3 length: 16 amino acids. CDR3 sequence: CARSLWDRVSNQPQHF. The CDR3 bases are TGTGCCAGAAGCTTGTGGGACAGGGTAAGCAATCAGCCCCAGCATTTT.

This sequence joins TRBV7-3 and TRBJ2-1, with D possibly being TRBD1 (5 bases). Per the germline V gene, CDR1 is SGHTA and CDR2 is FQGTGA. Trimming shortened V by 2 bases and J by 2 bases, and 10 bases separated the two germline ends. CDR3 length: 15 amino acids. CDR3 nucleotides: TGTGCCAGCAGCTTAGGGGCAGGCACCTACAATGAGCAGTTCTTC. Protein sequence: CASSLGAGTYNEQFF.

This rearrangement joins TRBV27 to TRBJ1-2; perhaps TRBD1 as D (6 bases). CDR3 length: 13 amino acids. V lost 3 bases and J lost 6, with 11 bases in between. Germline V gene lookup returns CDR1 MNHEY and CDR2 SMNVEV (reference sequence). Here the CDR3 reads CASSFAGGDGYTF. CDR3 sequence (DNA): TGTGCCAGCAGTTTCGCGGGGGGCGATGGCTACACCTTC.

V usage is TRBV29-1 and J usage is TRBJ1-2, with D possibly matching TRBD1 (6 bases). V was trimmed by 6 bases and J by 2 bases, leaving 13 bases between them. In germline, CDR1 is SQVTM, CDR2 ANQGSEA. The CDR3 is made up of 13 amino acids. The CDR3 loop is CSVAPGHNYGYTF. The CDR3 DNA is TGCAGCGTAGCACCGGGACACAACTATGGCTACACCTTC.

This chain joins TRBV28 and TRBJ2-2, with 9 bases lining up with TRBD1. There are 13 residues in the CDR3. V trimming: 10 bases; J trimming: 5 bases; junction bases outside the gene matches: 5. Germline V CDR1 and CDR2: MDHEN, SYDVKM. CDR3 DNA: TGTGCCACTGGACAGGGGACGACCGGGGAGCTGTTTTTT. Amino acids: CATGQGTTGELFF.

The V gene is TRBV4-1, the J gene TRBJ1-3; D remains ambiguous. The CDR3 consists of 16 residues. V was cut by 0 bases and J by 2 bases, with 11 bases left in between. The V gene's germline CDR1 is MGHRA and CDR2 YSYEKL. The CDR3 sequence: CASSQERKATGNTIYF. Here the CDR3 DNA reads TGCGCCAGCAGCCAAGAGCGGAAAGCAACTGGAAACACCATATATTTT.

In regard to this clone: This sequence may be a read error, since a much larger clone differs from it by one base. Other DNA sequences in the sample encode the same CDR3. The CDR3 coding sequence is TGTGCCAGCAGCCTAAACACCGGGGAGCTGTTTTTT. Residues: CASSLNTGELFF. J is TRBJ2-2 and V is TRBV9; D gene unclear. V gave up 4 bases and J gave up 2 bases, with 3 bases separating them. CDR1 and CDR2 from the germline V gene are SGDLS and YYNGEE. The CDR3 totals 12 residues. Full variable domain (rest looked up from reference TRBV9 and TRBJ2-2): DSGVTQTPKHLITATGQRVTLRCSPRSGDLSVYWYQQSLDQGLQFLIQYYNGEERAKGNILERFSAQQFPDLHSELNLSSLELGDSALYFCASSLNTGELFFGEGSRLTVL.

This rearrangement joins TRBV30 to TRBJ2-2; D is uncertain. The germline gives CDR1 GTSNPN, CDR2 SVGIG (reference sequence). V was trimmed by 0 bases and J by 4 bases, leaving 9 bases between them. This CDR3 has 14 amino acids. DNA of the CDR3: TGTGCCTGGAGTGTACCCCCCGGCACCGGGGAGCTGTTTTTT. Translated: CAWSVPPGTGELFF. Complete variable domain (other parts from reference TRBV30 and TRBJ2-2): SQTIHQWPATLVQPVGSPLSLECTVEGTSNPNLYWYRQAAGRGLQLLFYSVGIGQISSEVPQNLSASRPQDRQFILSSKKLLLSDSGFYLCAWSVPPGTGELFFGEGSRLTVL.

The J gene is TRBJ2-2, the V gene TRBV6-6; 8 bases map to TRBD1. The CDR3 has 15 amino acids. The germline CDR1 and CDR2 sequences are MNHNY and SVGAGI (reference sequence). With V trimmed by 7 bases and J by 7 bases, 11 bases remained unmatched. Here the CDR3 DNA reads TGTGCCAGCACTCGGCGGACAGGGTCGGTCGGGGAGCTGTTTTTT. It codes for CASTRRTGSVGELFF.